This entry features one T cell receptor (beta chain) sequence. Its antigen remains unknown. This specimen belongs to a study of T cell responses to AZD1222 COVID-19 vaccine. Findings of the study overall: Per reports, nearly half of all spike-specific TCRs target regions that are unmutated in variants. Spike was spanned by vaccine-associated CD4 TCRs, with dominance at 160-218 and 743-854. Two AZD1222 doses significantly raised spike-specific TCR breadth and depth over controls.

The V segment lost 1 base and the J segment 8 bases; nucleotides outside the gene matches: 3. Germline V CDR1 and CDR2: SGHNT, YYREEE (reference sequence). The length of the CDR3 is 15 residues. Analyses pooled second doses at about 4 or about 12 weeks. The method was immunoSEQ multiplex PCR; TCRdb's version includes in-frame clones alone and lacks a portion of them. This table holds approximately 110,000 clones, roughly 85% found once. The V and J genes are TRBV5-4 and TRBJ2-4; TRBD2 matches at 13 bases. Sequencing was performed on peripheral blood, taken 28 days after the second AZD1222 dose. The sequence was obtained from an adult who received the AZD1222 COVID-19 vaccine. The CDR3 DNA follows: TGTGCCAGCAGCTTGACTAGCGGGGGGGGAGACATTCAGTACTTC. Amino acids: CASSLTSGGGDIQYF. The full variable domain, rest sourced from reference TRBV5-4 and TRBJ2-4, is ETGVTQSPTHLIKTRGQQVTLRCSSQSGHNTVSWYQQALGQGPQFIFQYYREEENGRGNFPPRFSGLQFPNYSSELNVNALELDDSALYLCASSLTSGGGDIQYFGAGTRLSVL.